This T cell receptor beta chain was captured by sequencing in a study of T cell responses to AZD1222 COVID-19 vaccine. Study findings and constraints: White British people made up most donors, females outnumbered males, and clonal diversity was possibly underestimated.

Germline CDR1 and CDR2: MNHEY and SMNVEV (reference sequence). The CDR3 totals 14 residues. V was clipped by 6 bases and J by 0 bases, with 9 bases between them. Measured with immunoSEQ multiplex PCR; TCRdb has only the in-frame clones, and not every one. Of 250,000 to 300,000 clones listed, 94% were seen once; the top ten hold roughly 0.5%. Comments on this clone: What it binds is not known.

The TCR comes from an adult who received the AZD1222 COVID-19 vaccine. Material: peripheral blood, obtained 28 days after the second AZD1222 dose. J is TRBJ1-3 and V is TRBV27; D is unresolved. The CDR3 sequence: CASRGLLSGNTIYF. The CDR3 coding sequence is TGTGCCAGCAGAGGACTGCTCTCTGGAAACACCATATATTTT.